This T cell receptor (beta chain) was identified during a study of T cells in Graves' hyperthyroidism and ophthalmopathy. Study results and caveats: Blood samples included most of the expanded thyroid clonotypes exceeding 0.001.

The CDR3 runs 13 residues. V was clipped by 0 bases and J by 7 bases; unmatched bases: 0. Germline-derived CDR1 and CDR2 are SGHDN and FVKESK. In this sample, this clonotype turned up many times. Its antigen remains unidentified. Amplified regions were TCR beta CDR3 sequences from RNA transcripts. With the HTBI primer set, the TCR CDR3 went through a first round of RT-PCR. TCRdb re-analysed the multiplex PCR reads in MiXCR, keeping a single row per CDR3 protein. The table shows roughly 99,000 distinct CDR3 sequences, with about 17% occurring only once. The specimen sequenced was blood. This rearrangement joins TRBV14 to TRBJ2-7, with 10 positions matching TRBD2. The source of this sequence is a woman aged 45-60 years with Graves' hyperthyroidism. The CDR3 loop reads CASSQELAGEQYF. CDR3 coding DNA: TGTGCCAGCAGCCAAGAACTAGCGGGGGAGCAGTACTTC. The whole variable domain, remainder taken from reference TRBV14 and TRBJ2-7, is EAGVTQFPSHSVIEKGQTVTLRCDPISGHDNLYWYRRVMGKEIKFLLHFVKESKQDESGMPNNRFLAERTGGTYSTLKVQPAELEDSGVYFCASSQELAGEQYFGPGTRLTVT.